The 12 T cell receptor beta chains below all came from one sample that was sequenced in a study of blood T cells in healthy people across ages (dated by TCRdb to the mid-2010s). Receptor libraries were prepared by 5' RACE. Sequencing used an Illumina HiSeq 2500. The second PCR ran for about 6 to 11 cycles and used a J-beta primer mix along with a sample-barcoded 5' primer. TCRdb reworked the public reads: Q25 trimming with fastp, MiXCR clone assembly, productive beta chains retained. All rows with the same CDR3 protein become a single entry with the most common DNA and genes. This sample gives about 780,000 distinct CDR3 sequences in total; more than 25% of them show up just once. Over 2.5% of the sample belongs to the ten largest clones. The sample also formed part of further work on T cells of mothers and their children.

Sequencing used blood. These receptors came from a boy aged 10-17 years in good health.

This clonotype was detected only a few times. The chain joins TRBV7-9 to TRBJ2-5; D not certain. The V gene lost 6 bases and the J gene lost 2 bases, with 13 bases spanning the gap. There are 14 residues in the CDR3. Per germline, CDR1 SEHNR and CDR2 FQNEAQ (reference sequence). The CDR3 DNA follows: TGTGCCAGCAGTCCGAACATGATGCAAGAGACCCAGTACTTC. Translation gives CASSPNMMQETQYF.

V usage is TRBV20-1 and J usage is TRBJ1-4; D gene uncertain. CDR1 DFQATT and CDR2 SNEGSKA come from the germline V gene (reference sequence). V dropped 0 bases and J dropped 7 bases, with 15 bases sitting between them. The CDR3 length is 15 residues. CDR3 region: CSARDDRQRSEKLFF. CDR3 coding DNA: TGCAGTGCTAGAGACGACCGCCAGAGGAGTGAAAAACTGTTTTTT.

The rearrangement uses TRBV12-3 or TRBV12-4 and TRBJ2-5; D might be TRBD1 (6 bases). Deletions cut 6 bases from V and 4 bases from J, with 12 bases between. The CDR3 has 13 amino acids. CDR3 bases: TGTGCCAGCAGACCGAACAGGGCAGAGACCCAGTACTTC. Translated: CASRPNRAETQYF.

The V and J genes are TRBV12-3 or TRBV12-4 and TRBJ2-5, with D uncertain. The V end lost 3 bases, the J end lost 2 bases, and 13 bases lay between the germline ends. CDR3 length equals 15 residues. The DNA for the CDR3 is TGTGCCAGCAGTTTTTTAGCACATTCACAAGAGACCCAGTACTTC. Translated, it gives CASSFLAHSQETQYF.

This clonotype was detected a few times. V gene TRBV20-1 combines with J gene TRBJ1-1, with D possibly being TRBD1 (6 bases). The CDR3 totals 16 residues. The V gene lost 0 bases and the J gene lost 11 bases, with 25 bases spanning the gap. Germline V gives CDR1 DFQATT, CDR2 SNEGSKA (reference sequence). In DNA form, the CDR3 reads TGCAGTGCTAGAGACCCTAAATCCTCAGACAGGCTGACGGCTTTCTTT. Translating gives CSARDPKSSDRLTAFF.

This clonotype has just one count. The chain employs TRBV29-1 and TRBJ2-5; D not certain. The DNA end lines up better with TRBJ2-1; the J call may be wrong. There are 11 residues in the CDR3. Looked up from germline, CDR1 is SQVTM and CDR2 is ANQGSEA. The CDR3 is CSVETNNEQFF. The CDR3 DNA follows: TGCAGCGTTGAAACAAACAATGAGCAGTTCTTC.

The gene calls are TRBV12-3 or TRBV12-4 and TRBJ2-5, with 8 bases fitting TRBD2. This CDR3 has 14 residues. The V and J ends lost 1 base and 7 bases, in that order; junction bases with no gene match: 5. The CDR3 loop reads CASSLGGGPGTQYF. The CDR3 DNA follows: TGTGCCAGCAGTTTAGGCGGGGGGCCTGGGACCCAGTACTTC.

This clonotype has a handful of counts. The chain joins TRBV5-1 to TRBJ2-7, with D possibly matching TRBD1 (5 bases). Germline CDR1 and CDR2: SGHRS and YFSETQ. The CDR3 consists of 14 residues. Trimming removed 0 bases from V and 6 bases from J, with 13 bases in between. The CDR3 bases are TGCGCCAGCAGCTTGGGCAGGGAAGGTGTCGAGCAGTACTTC. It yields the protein CASSLGREGVEQYF.

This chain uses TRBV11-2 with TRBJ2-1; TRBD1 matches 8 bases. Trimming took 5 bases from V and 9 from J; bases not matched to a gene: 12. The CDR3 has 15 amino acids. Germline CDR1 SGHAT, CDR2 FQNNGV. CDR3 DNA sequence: TGTGCCAGCAGCCCCGGACAGGGTGGAATTTCTGAGCAGTTCTTC. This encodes CASSPGQGGISEQFF.

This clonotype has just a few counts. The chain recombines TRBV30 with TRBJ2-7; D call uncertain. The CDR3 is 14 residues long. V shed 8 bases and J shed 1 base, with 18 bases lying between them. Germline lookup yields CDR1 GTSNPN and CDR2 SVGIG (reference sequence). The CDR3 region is CALEMGLGSYEQYF. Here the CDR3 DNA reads TGTGCCCTGGAAATGGGGTTGGGATCCTACGAGCAGTACTTC.

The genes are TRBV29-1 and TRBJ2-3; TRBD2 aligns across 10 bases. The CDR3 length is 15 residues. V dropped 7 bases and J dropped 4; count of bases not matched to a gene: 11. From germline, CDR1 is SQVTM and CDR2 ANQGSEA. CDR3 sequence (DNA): TGCAGCGCCGGGAGGACTAGCGGAGGCTCAGATACGCAGTATTTT. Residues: CSAGRTSGGSDTQYF.

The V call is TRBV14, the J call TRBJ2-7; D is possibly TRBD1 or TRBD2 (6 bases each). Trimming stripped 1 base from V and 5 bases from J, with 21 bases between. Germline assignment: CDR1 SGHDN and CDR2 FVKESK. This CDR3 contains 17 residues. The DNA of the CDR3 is TGTGCCAGCAGCCAAGGCTTCCGGGGGCTCCTCTGCCACGAGCAGTACTTC. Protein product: CASSQGFRGLLCHEQYF.